This T cell receptor (beta chain) derives from a study of T-cell reconstitution after alpha-beta-depleted transplantation in children. Whole-study findings and limits: Alpha-beta T cells present about two months after transplant were reported to originate from several hundred expanded graft clones.

TCRbeta library construction was performed incorporating unique molecular identifiers. TCRdb reprocessed the PCR reads via MiXCR and lists one record per CDR3 protein. The table has about 510,000 distinct CDR3 sequences, 10% to 12% seen once; the top ten hold 12% to 15%. This clonotype has ten or more counts. The antigen is not known. V lost 2 bases, J lost 1 base, and 15 bases stayed unmatched. The CDR3 covers 19 residues. In germline, CDR1 is ENHRY, CDR2 SYGVKD. This chain joins TRBV10-3 and TRBJ2-5, with 8 bases that match TRBD2. The material was PBMCs, mostly from graft donor cells, obtained 180 days after TCRalphabeta/CD19-depleted stem cell transplant. The receptor was isolated from a female patient aged 2 to 10 who had a stem cell transplant for aplastic anemia, so the T cells may come from the graft donor. DNA for the CDR3: TGTGCCATCAGTGAGCCCAGCGGGGGACCCTTTTTTTTCCAAGAGACCCAGTACTTC. Protein product: CAISEPSGGPFFFQETQYF.